This TCR beta chain was recovered during a study of identical twins. Findings and caveats of the study: Low generation probability was overrepresented in out-of-frame alpha sequences shared by twins. Rather than following the same donors, the conclusions depended on cross-sectional statistical analysis. There were fewer insertions in abundant cord blood beta clonotypes, but memory repertoires showed no such pattern.

Concerning this clonotype itself: Its antigen remains unidentified.

Using its own MiXCR run on the 5' RACE reads, TCRdb lists one record per CDR3 protein. The top ten clones hold 3.5% to 5% of a sample with under 300,000 distinct CDR3 sequences, roughly 12% of them seen once. The CDR3 extends over 19 amino acids. From germline, CDR1 is SGHAT and CDR2 FQNNGV. V lost 0 bases and J lost 3; bases outside the gene matches: 10. The same sample was also studied in work on yellow fever vaccine responses in identical twins.

Sample: memory (CD45RO+) T cells sorted from blood. This TCR derives from a woman aged 18-29 years in good health. The V gene is TRBV11-2, the J gene TRBJ2-5; 13 nucleotides line up with TRBD2. The CDR3 DNA follows: TGTGCCAGCAGCTTAGAGGGTACTAGCGGGAGGGCCATGGAAGAGACCCAGTACTTC. It translates to CASSLEGTSGRAMEETQYF.